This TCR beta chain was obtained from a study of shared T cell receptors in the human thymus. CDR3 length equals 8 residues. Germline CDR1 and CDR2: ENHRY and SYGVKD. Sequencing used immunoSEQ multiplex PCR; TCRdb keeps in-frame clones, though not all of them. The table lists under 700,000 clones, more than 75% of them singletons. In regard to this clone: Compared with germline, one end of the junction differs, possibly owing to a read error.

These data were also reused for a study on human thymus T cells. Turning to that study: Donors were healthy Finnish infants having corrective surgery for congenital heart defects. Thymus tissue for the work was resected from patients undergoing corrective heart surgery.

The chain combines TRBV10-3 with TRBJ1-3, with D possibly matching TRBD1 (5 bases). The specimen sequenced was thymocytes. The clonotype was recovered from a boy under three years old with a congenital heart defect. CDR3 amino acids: CAIWRQNF. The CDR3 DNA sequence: TGTGCCATCTGGAGACAGAACTTT.